Shown below are 2 T cell receptor beta chains from a single sample sequenced in a study of PD-1 blockade in classical Hodgkin lymphoma. TCRdb keeps only in-frame clones here, not all; method: immunoSEQ multiplex PCR. Found here are around 23,000 clones, approximately 92% of them singletons; the top ten hold about 0.25%. Time point noted: newly diagnosed, previously untreated cHL patient sample. Magnetic negative selection purified CD4+ T cells from thawed PBMCs. The material sequenced was CD4+ T cells from blood. These TCRs come from a human donor with classical Hodgkin lymphoma.

This sequence joins TRBV19 and TRBJ2-3; the D is unclear. Trimming cost V 0 bases and J 4 bases, with 5 bases left between them. The CDR3 sequence is 13 residues long. Germline CDR1 and CDR2: LNHDA and SQIVND (reference sequence). The DNA for the CDR3 is TGTGCCAGTAGTATAGAAGGGCCAGATACGCAGTATTTT. Encoded protein: CASSIEGPDTQYF.

This chain links TRBV6-5 with TRBJ2-5; 9 nucleotides agree with TRBD1. The CDR3 is 15 residues long. Germline trimming cut 4 bases from V and 4 bases from J; bases unmatched to any gene: 7. CDR1 is MNHEY, CDR2 SVGAGI, per germline. In DNA, the CDR3 is TGTGCCAGCAGTTCCGAACAGGGGGCGGGAGAGACCCAGTACTTC. Protein product: CASSSEQGAGETQYF.